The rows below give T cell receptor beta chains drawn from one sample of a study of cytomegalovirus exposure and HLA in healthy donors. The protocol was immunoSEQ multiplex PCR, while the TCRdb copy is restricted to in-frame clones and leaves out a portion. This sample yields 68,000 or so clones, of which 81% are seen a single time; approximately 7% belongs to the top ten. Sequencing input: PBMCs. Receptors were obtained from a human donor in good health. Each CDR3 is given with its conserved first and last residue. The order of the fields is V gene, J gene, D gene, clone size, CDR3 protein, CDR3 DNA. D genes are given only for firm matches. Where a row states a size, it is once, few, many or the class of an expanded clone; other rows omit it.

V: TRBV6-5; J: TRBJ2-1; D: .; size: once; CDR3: CASSYDAQGSYNEQFF; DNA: TGTGCCAGCAGTTACGACGCACAGGGTTCCTACAATGAGCAGTTCTTC
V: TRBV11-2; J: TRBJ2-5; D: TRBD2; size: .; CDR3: CASSLYDRGVQETQYF; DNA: TGTGCCAGCAGCCTTTACGACCGGGGGGTCCAAGAGACCCAGTACTTC
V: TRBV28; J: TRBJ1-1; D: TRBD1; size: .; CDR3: CASSLGTGVMNTEAFF; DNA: TGTGCCAGCAGTTTGGGGACAGGAGTAATGAACACTGAAGCTTTCTTT
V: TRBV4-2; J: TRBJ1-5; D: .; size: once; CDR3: CASSPTLEGLSKPQHF; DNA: TGTGCCAGCAGCCCGACTCTGGAGGGGCTCTCAAAGCCCCAGCATTTT
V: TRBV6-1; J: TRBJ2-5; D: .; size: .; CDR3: CASSRDQRETQYF; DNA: TGTGCCAGCAGCCGGGATCAGCGGGAGACCCAGTACTTC
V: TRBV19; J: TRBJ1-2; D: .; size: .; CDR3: CASRAGRGYTF; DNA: TGTGCCAGTAGGGCGGGGCGTGGCTACACCTTC
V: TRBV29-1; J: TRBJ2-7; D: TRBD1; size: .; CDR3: CSVEDRLGQAYEQYF; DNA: TGCAGCGTTGAAGATCGGCTTGGACAGGCCTACGAGCAGTACTTC
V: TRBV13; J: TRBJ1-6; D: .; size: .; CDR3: CASSLGGGNSPLHF; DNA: TGTGCCAGCAGCTTAGGGGGGGGAAATTCACCCCTCCACTTT
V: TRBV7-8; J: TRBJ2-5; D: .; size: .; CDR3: CASSLRGLRETQYF; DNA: TGTGCCAGCAGCTTACGCGGCCTGAGAGAGACCCAGTACTTC
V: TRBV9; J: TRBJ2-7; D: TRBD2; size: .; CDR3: CASSPRGGGTWDAYEQYF; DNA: TGTGCCAGCAGCCCCCGGGGCGGGGGGACGTGGGACGCCTACGAGCAGTACTTC
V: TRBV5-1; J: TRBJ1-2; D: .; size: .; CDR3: CASSLVGSLDYGYPF; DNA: TGCGCCAGCAGCTTGGTGGGCAGCTTGGACTATGGCTACCCCTTC
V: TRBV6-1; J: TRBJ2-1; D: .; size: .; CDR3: CASSVTRYEQFF; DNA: TGTGCCAGCAGTGTTACTAGGTATGAGCAGTTCTTC
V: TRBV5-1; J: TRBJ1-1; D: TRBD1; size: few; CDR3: CASSLTQGSYEAFF; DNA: TGCGCCAGCAGCTTAACACAGGGGTCTTACGAAGCTTTCTTT
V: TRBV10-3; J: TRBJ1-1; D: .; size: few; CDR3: CAISESRQVTEAFF; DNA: TGTGCCATCAGTGAGTCGCGACAGGTGACTGAAGCTTTCTTT
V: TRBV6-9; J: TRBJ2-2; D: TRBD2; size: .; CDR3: CASSSRLAGLRRELFF; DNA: TGTGCCAGCAGTAGCCGACTAGCGGGGCTCCGGCGGGAGCTGTTTTTT
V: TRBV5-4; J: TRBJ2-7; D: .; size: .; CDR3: CASSLPGIEQYF; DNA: TGTGCCAGCAGCCTACCAGGGATAGAGCAGTACTTC
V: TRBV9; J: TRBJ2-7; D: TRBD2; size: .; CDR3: CASSVVAGGQEQYF; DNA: TGTGCCAGCAGCGTAGTAGCGGGGGGGCAAGAGCAGTACTTC
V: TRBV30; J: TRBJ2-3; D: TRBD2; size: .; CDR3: CAWGTSGGITDTQYF; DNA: TGTGCCTGGGGGACTAGCGGGGGGATAACAGATACGCAGTATTTT
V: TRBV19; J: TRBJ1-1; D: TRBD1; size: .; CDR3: CASSDGQGSIGSTEAFF; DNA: TGTGCCAGTAGTGATGGACAGGGGTCGATCGGTAGCACTGAAGCTTTCTTT
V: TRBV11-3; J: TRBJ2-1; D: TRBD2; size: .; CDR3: CASSPSGGSNNEQFF; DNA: TGTGCCAGCAGCCCGAGCGGGGGGTCGAACAATGAGCAGTTCTTC
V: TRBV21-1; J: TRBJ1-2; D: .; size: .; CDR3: CAKQRRDTF; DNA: TGTGCCAAACAACGTCGGGACACATTC
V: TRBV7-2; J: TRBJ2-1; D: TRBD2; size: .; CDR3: CASSLVGGIGNEQFF; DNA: TGTGCCAGCAGCCTAGTGGGGGGGATCGGCAATGAGCAGTTCTTC